The 12 T cell receptor beta chains in this list originate from one sample, sequenced in a study of cytomegalovirus exposure and HLA in healthy donors. 13 Jbeta primers and 60 Vbeta primers were used for the PCR. Profiled with immunoSEQ multiplex PCR; TCRdb holds only in-frame clones, not every one. The sample includes about 140,000 clones, 82% of them seen just once. The sample comprised PBMCs. The receptors derive from a woman aged 45-59 years in good health and CMV-seropositive.

DNA for the CDR3: TGTGCCAGCAGCCTAGACAGACGCTCTGGAAACACCATATATTTT. It codes for CASSLDRRSGNTIYF. V gene TRBV7-2 combines with J gene TRBJ1-3; the D gene is possibly TRBD1 (5 bases). This CDR3 comprises 15 residues. Trimming left V 5 bases short and J 0 bases short, with 11 bases between. Looked up from germline, CDR1 is SGHTA and CDR2 is FQGNSA.

The chain combines TRBV5-3 with TRBJ1-6, with D unclear. TRBV5-3 counts as an open reading frame of uncertain function. The CDR3 length is 14 residues. Trimming shortened V by 2 bases and J by 7 bases, and 10 bases separated the two germline ends. The CDR3 loop is CARSLLTRNSPLHF. Here the CDR3 DNA reads TGTGCCAGAAGCTTATTGACTCGGAATTCACCCCTCCACTTT.

The rearrangement uses TRBV19 and TRBJ2-1; possible D gene TRBD2, 5 bases. Trimming shortened V by 5 bases and J by 4 bases, and 9 bases separated the two germline ends. The CDR3 loop spans 13 amino acids. Germline CDR1 and CDR2: LNHDA and SQIVND (reference sequence). The CDR3 DNA reads as TGTGCCAGTAGTGCAAGCGGATACAATGAGCAGTTCTTC. Translation: CASSASGYNEQFF.

The chain is built from TRBV9 and TRBJ1-4, with D unresolved. V shed 0 bases and J shed 6 bases, with 15 bases lying between them. The CDR3 runs 16 residues. Per germline, CDR1 SGDLS and CDR2 YYNGEE. The CDR3 sequence: CASSVGIHGTDEKLFF. CDR3 coding DNA: TGTGCCAGCAGCGTAGGAATTCATGGTACGGATGAAAAACTGTTTTTT.

This rearrangement joins TRBV28 to TRBJ2-1; D is unresolved. Looked up from germline, CDR1 is MDHEN and CDR2 is SYDVKM. The CDR3 length is 12 residues. V lost 6 bases and J lost 10, with 13 bases in between. The CDR3 DNA sequence: TGTGCCAGCAGGAACCCCCCACAAGAGCAGTTCTTC. It yields the protein CASRNPPQEQFF.

The table lists this clone with a few counts. This chain uses TRBV2 with TRBJ1-2; D gene unclear. The germline V and J ends were trimmed by 2 bases and 2 bases, with 6 bases remaining between them. The CDR3 spans 13 residues. The germline gives CDR1 SNHLY, CDR2 FYNNEI. The CDR3 spells CASSEQKNYGYTF. CDR3 bases: TGTGCCAGCAGTGAACAGAAAAACTATGGCTACACCTTC.

The chain joins TRBV7-3 to TRBJ2-7; tentatively, D is TRBD2 (6 bases). This CDR3 region has 15 residues. The V and J ends lost 5 bases and 3 bases respectively, with 17 bases between them. Germline CDR1 and CDR2: SGHTA and FQGTGA. In DNA form, the CDR3 reads TGTGCCAGCAGCACAATGGGGGGACTTAACTACGAGCAGTACTTC. Its translation: CASSTMGGLNYEQYF.

The chain couples TRBV7-3 to TRBJ2-1; TRBD2 matches at 12 bases. The CDR3 consists of 15 residues. V was pared by 5 bases and J by 10 bases, with 9 bases of the junction left unmatched. Germline V lookup: CDR1 SGHTA, CDR2 FQGTGA. Written as DNA, the CDR3 is TGTGCCAGCAGCCCCCTAGCGGGAGGGGCGTGGGAGCAGTTCTTC. This codes for CASSPLAGGAWEQFF.

The chain links TRBV11-2 to TRBJ1-5, with D uncertain. Trimming left V 2 bases short and J 3 bases short, with 5 bases between. This CDR3 has 13 amino acids. CDR1 SGHAT and CDR2 FQNNGV come from the germline V gene. This chain's CDR3 is CASSLNTNQPQHF. In DNA, the CDR3 is TGTGCCAGCAGCTTAAACACCAATCAGCCCCAGCATTTT.

The chain has TRBV27 and TRBJ1-1; D perhaps matches TRBD1 (6 bases). This CDR3 has 14 residues. With 0 bases removed from V and 11 bases from J, the gap between germline ends came to 16 bases. Germline-derived CDR1 and CDR2 are MNHEY and SMNVEV (reference sequence). CDR3 sequence reads: CASSLSIGRGKAFF. In nucleotides, the CDR3 is TGTGCCAGCAGTTTATCGATTGGCAGGGGAAAGGCTTTCTTT.

The V gene is TRBV18, the J gene TRBJ2-3, with D tentatively TRBD1 (5 bases). Germline loops: CDR1 KGHSH, CDR2 LQKENI. CDR3 length: 13 residues. Trimming took 1 base from V and 3 from J, leaving 5 bases between them. The CDR3 DNA sequence: TGTGCCAGCTCACCACAGGGGACAGATACGCAGTATTTT. Its protein is CASSPQGTDTQYF.

The chain combines TRBV6-6 with TRBJ1-1; D remains unclear. Germline V lookup: CDR1 MNHNY, CDR2 SVGAGI (reference sequence). This CDR3 contains 12 residues. With 2 bases removed from V and 6 bases from J, the gap between germline ends came to 7 bases. As DNA, the CDR3 is TGTGCCAGCAGTTACCCCCTCGCTGAAGCTTTCTTT. Translation: CASSYPLAEAFF.